This TCR beta chain was found in a study of long-term antiretroviral therapy in people with HIV. Study-level findings and limits: Pre-ART expanded TRB clones stayed dominant throughout, though often decreasing after ART. ART was followed by higher diversity that remained below transplant donor controls.

Samples were assayed with immunoSEQ v3.0 at survey level. Sequencing targeted roughly 35,000-50,000 T-cell genomes per sample. TCRdb's table, derived via immunoSEQ multiplex PCR, lists solely in-frame clones and lacks some. Of tens of thousands of clones in the sample, over 75% were seen once. A remark on this clone: Its cognate antigen is unknown.

Trimming shortened V by 2 bases and J by 3 bases, and 14 bases separated the two germline ends. Germline values: CDR1 SEHNR, CDR2 FQNEAQ (reference sequence). The CDR3 has 15 residues. The genes are TRBV7-9 and TRBJ2-7, with a weak D call TRBD1 (5 bases). Source: unsorted PBMCs, taken 5 to 5.5 years after starting antiretroviral therapy. This clonotype originated in a woman between 40 and 50 years old with HIV. The CDR3 DNA follows: TGTGCCAGCAGCTTAATCCAGGGCAGAAACTACGAGCAGTACTTC. It encodes CASSLIQGRNYEQYF. Using reference TRBV7-9 and TRBJ2-7 for the parts outside the CDR3, the full variable domain is DTGVSQNPRHKITKRGQNVTFRCDPISEHNRLYWYRQTLGQGPEFLTYFQNEAQLEKSRLLSDRFSAERPKGSFSTLEIQRTEQGDSAMYLCASSLIQGRNYEQYFGPGTRLTVT.